Below are 30 T cell receptor beta chains sequenced from a single sample in a study of blood T cell repertoires in COVID-19 (dated by TCRdb to about 2020). The library was made by the immunoSEQ multiplex PCR assay. TCRdb took this table from immuneACCESS and kept in-frame rearrangements with V and J called. Such tables lack part of the clones; where checked against another copy, unresolved V genes explain under half of the gap, and the rest is unexplained. This sample gives about 200,000 clones in total; around 80% of them show up just once. 4.5% to 7% of the sample lies in the top ten. The sample was peripheral blood. These receptors all come from a woman between 70 and 85 years old with acute or convalescent COVID-19.

The J gene is TRBJ1-1, the V gene TRBV5-8, with 9 bases that match TRBD1. The V gene end was trimmed by 2 bases and the J gene end by 10 bases; junction bases not matched to a gene: 3. CDR1 is SGHTS and CDR2 is YDEGEE in the germline V gene. The length of the CDR3 is 12 residues. CDR3 bases: TGTGCCAGCAGCTTTCGACAGGGGGGAGCTTTCTTT. Residues: CASSFRQGGAFF.

A single count supports this clone. This chain links TRBV11-2 with TRBJ1-5; 7 positions match TRBD1. The CDR3 runs to 16 residues. Unmatched junction bases numbered 9, after V lost 0 bases and J lost 7 bases. Per germline, CDR1 SGHAT and CDR2 FQNNGV. CDR3 in DNA: TGTGCCAGCAGCTTAGACGGGACAGTTTCTGACCAGCCCCAGCATTTT. Encoded protein: CASSLDGTVSDQPQHF.

The chain links TRBV5-1 to TRBJ2-3; D call uncertain. V was trimmed by 0 bases and J by 6 bases, leaving 5 bases between them. From germline, CDR1 is SGHRS and CDR2 YFSETQ. This CDR3 spans 12 amino acids. The CDR3 DNA reads as TGCGCCAGCAGCTTGGAAGCGGATACGCAGTATTTT. It yields the protein CASSLEADTQYF.

The rearrangement joins TRBV10-2 to TRBJ2-7; D may be TRBD1 (6 bases). CDR3 size: 15 residues. The germline gives CDR1 WSHSY, CDR2 SAAADI. Trimming shortened V by 8 bases and J by 0 bases, and 17 bases separated the two germline ends. The CDR3 protein is CASGLTGLSSYEQYF. For the CDR3, the DNA is TGCGCCAGCGGCCTCACAGGGTTGAGCTCCTACGAGCAGTACTTC.

Here the CDR3 DNA reads TGTGCCAGCAGCCTCGGGACTAGCGGTAGGGGCGGGGAGCTGTTTTTT. Protein: CASSLGTSGRGGELFF. The chain recombines TRBV3-1 (or the pseudogene TRBV3-2) with TRBJ2-2, with 11 bases identical to TRBD2. The CDR3 is 16 residues long. V gave up 4 bases and J gave up 7 bases; unmatched junction bases: 8. From germline, CDR1 is LGHDT and CDR2 YNNKEL (reference sequence).

This clone was seen just once. This rearrangement joins TRBV10-3 to TRBJ1-1; no clear D gene. Trimming shortened V by 2 bases and J by 0 bases, and 16 bases separated the two germline ends. Germline V gene lookup returns CDR1 ENHRY and CDR2 SYGVKD. The CDR3 length is 17 residues. This CDR3 reads CAISEPMLGYLNTEAFF. CDR3 DNA: TGTGCCATCAGTGAGCCTATGCTAGGCTATTTGAACACTGAAGCTTTCTTT.

The chain employs TRBV3-1 (or the pseudogene TRBV3-2) and TRBJ2-1, with 10 positions matching TRBD2. The germline gives CDR1 LGHDT, CDR2 YNNKEL (reference sequence). Losses at the gene ends were 0 bases for V and 6 bases for J; bases not matched to a gene: 5. The CDR3 is 16 amino acids. For the CDR3, the DNA is TGTGCCAGCAGCCAAGATAGGACTAGCGGAGCCAATGAGCAGTTCTTC. Protein sequence: CASSQDRTSGANEQFF.

This chain links TRBV7-8 with TRBJ2-5, with 11 bases aligning to TRBD1. Germline trimming cut 4 bases from V and 4 bases from J; bases unmatched to any gene: 5. CDR3 length: 15 amino acids. Germline CDR1 reads SGHVS; CDR2 reads FQNEAQ. The CDR3 loop is CASSSRDRGGETQYF. The CDR3 DNA reads TGTGCCAGCAGCTCCCGGGACAGGGGGGGAGAGACCCAGTACTTC.

CDR3: CASSARLAGGQETQYF. The CDR3 DNA sequence: TGTGCCAGCAGCGCCAGACTAGCGGGAGGACAAGAGACCCAGTACTTC. V and J are TRBV5-4 and TRBJ2-5; TRBD2 agrees at 13 bases. The CDR3 is made up of 16 amino acids. Germline V lookup: CDR1 SGHNT, CDR2 YYREEE (reference sequence). V trimming: 4 bases; J trimming: 2 bases; junction bases outside the gene matches: 5.

The rearrangement links TRBV27 to TRBJ2-2; possibly TRBD2 for D (5 bases). Germline loops: CDR1 MNHEY, CDR2 SMNVEV (reference sequence). CDR3 length equals 13 residues. V dropped 5 bases and J dropped 7 bases, with 11 bases sitting between them. This chain's CDR3 is CASSLALGGELFF. As DNA, the CDR3 is TGTGCCAGCAGTCTAGCTCTTGGCGGGGAGCTGTTTTTT.

This chain links TRBV11-2 with TRBJ2-7; 7 bases align to TRBD1. CDR1 and CDR2 from the germline V gene are SGHAT and FQNNGV. The V segment lost 5 bases and the J segment 5 bases; nucleotides outside the gene matches: 9. The CDR3 length is 14 residues. The CDR3 DNA reads as TGTGCCAGCAGCCCAACGACAGGGAGCCACGAGCAGTACTTC. It encodes CASSPTTGSHEQYF. Combining the CDR3 with reference TRBV11-2 and TRBJ2-7 gives the whole variable domain EAGVAQSPRYKIIEKRQSVAFWCNPISGHATLYWYQQILGQGPKLLIQFQNNGVVDDSQLPKDRFSAERLKGVDSTLKIQPAKLEDSAVYLCASSPTTGSHEQYFGPGTRLTVT.

The V call is TRBV4-1, the J call TRBJ2-7; the match to TRBD2 covers 13 bases. After removal of 4 bases from V and 7 bases from J, the junction contained 4 bases not matched to a gene. Germline V gene data show CDR1 as MGHRA and CDR2 as YSYEKL. The CDR3 totals 14 residues. The CDR3: CASSPGLAGIEQYF. The CDR3 DNA reads TGCGCCAGCAGCCCGGGACTAGCGGGAATTGAGCAGTACTTC.

The rearrangement uses TRBV10-3 and TRBJ2-1; 7 bases align to TRBD1. This CDR3 region has 13 residues. The germline V gene encodes CDR1 ENHRY and CDR2 SYGVKD. Trimming at V came to 8 bases and at J to 4 bases, leaving 5 bases not matched to a gene. The CDR3 sequence is CAISPGQYNEQFF. CDR3 sequence (DNA): TGTGCCATCTCCCCGGGACAGTACAATGAGCAGTTCTTC.

This clone came up once. The V and J genes are TRBV9 and TRBJ2-3, with D maybe TRBD2 (6 bases). The CDR3 contains 17 residues. V was trimmed by 3 bases and J by 1 base, leaving 18 bases between them. Germline CDR1 is SGDLS and CDR2 is YYNGEE. This CDR3 reads CASSAHRTTHRTDTQYF. The CDR3 region has the DNA TGTGCCAGCAGCGCCCACCGGACTACCCATCGCACAGATACGCAGTATTTT.

V usage is TRBV9 and J usage is TRBJ2-3; perhaps TRBD2 as D (6 bases). The CDR3 is made up of 17 amino acids. V was clipped by 3 bases and J by 2 bases, with 19 bases between them. Germline CDR1 is SGDLS and CDR2 is YYNGEE. CDR3 DNA sequence: TGTGCCAGCAGCGAACTCCCGGGACTGACAGACACAGATACGCAGTATTTT. It codes for CASSELPGLTDTDTQYF.

The chain uses TRBV11-2 and TRBJ2-1, with TRBD2 as a possible D gene (6 bases). V lost 8 bases to trimming and J lost 1 base, with 15 bases between them. The CDR3 covers 15 residues. The germline V gene has CDR1 SGHAT and CDR2 FQNNGV. The CDR3 sequence is CASLLGEVSYNEQFF. The CDR3 nucleotides read TGTGCCAGCTTACTAGGGGAGGTTTCCTACAATGAGCAGTTCTTC.

The J gene is TRBJ2-1, the V gene TRBV28; 7 nucleotides align to TRBD2. Germline CDR1 reads MDHEN; CDR2 reads SYDVKM. CDR3 size: 19 residues. V dropped 2 bases and J dropped 1; count of bases not matched to a gene: 14. CDR3 nucleotides: TGTGCCAGCAGTTTACGGGGAGGGGCCCGAGGAGGGTCCTACAATGAGCAGTTCTTC. The encoded protein is CASSLRGGARGGSYNEQFF.

The chain recombines TRBV29-1 with TRBJ1-2; tentatively, D is TRBD1 (5 bases). The ends were cut back, 2 bases at V and 7 bases at J, with 14 bases in the middle. The germline gives CDR1 SQVTM, CDR2 ANQGSEA. The CDR3 consists of 13 residues. The CDR3 nucleotides read TGCAGCGTTGAATCGCCCGGGGGGGTTGGCTACACCTTC. Its translation: CSVESPGGVGYTF.

A note on this clone: This CDR3 is also generated by other DNA sequences in the sample. J is TRBJ2-3 and V is TRBV7-3; 9 bases line up with TRBD2. V lost 4 bases to trimming and J lost 3 bases; unmatched junction nucleotides: 2. The CDR3 loop spans 14 amino acids. Germline V gene lookup returns CDR1 SGHTA and CDR2 FQGTGA. The CDR3 coding sequence is TGTGCCAGCAGCTCGGGACTAGCAACAGATACGCAGTATTTT. Its protein product is CASSSGLATDTQYF.

This clone was detected only a few times. The gene calls are TRBV19 and TRBJ1-2; D may be TRBD1 (6 bases). The ends were cut back, 3 bases at V and 2 bases at J, with 10 bases in the middle. Germline V gene lookup returns CDR1 LNHDA and CDR2 SQIVND (reference sequence). CDR3 length: 14 residues. The CDR3 spells CASSIRGLNYGYTF. DNA for the CDR3: TGTGCCAGTAGTATCAGGGGCCTCAACTATGGCTACACCTTC.

The chain is built from TRBV10-3 and TRBJ2-7; 13 bases line up with TRBD2. CDR1 ENHRY and CDR2 SYGVKD come from the germline V gene. The CDR3 loop spans 15 amino acids. V dropped 5 bases and J dropped 6; count of bases not matched to a gene: 7. The CDR3 spells CAISHGLAGVIEQYF. The CDR3 bases are TGTGCCATCAGTCACGGACTAGCGGGAGTAATCGAGCAGTACTTC.

This clone was picked up many times. Within the sample, other DNA sequences also encode this same CDR3. This chain links TRBV11-2 with TRBJ2-5; D perhaps matches TRBD2 (5 bases). Germline lookup yields CDR1 SGHAT and CDR2 FQNNGV. Deletions cut 5 bases from V and 3 bases from J, with 10 bases between. This CDR3 contains 13 residues. Written as DNA, the CDR3 is TGTGCCAGCAGCCGGGATAGAGAAGAGACCCAGTACTTC. Residues: CASSRDREETQYF.

The chain joins TRBV28 to TRBJ2-5; 11 nucleotides agree with TRBD1. J gave up 5 bases and V 6 bases, and 5 bases lay outside the gene matches. Germline CDR1 and CDR2: MDHEN and SYDVKM. The CDR3 is 14 amino acids. This CDR3 reads CASSRTGGHETQYF. CDR3 nucleotide sequence: TGTGCCAGCAGCCGGACAGGGGGCCATGAGACCCAGTACTTC.

Remarks on this clone: Other DNA sequences in this specimen translate into the identical CDR3. The chain employs TRBV6-5 and TRBJ1-2; 7 positions match TRBD1. The CDR3 contains 14 residues. Trimming at V came to 2 bases and at J to 4 bases, leaving 4 bases not matched to a gene. The V gene's germline CDR1 is MNHEY and CDR2 SVGAGI. CDR3 DNA sequence: TGTGCCAGCAGTTACGGGGGACAGCCCTATGGCTACACCTTC. As protein: CASSYGGQPYGYTF.

The chain employs TRBV7-9 and TRBJ1-4; D is perhaps TRBD1 (5 bases). Trimming left V 5 bases short and J 6 bases short, with 16 bases between. The CDR3 runs to 15 residues. Germline-derived CDR1 and CDR2 are SEHNR and FQNEAQ (reference sequence). The CDR3 nucleotides are TGTGCCAGCAGCGACTTGTTTGGGGCAGATGAAAAACTGTTTTTT. Translated, it gives CASSDLFGADEKLFF.

The chain is built from TRBV5-1 and TRBJ2-2, with TRBD1 matching over 9 bases. The germline gives CDR1 SGHRS, CDR2 YFSETQ. V trimming: 4 bases; J trimming: 3 bases; junction bases outside the gene matches: 4. The CDR3 has 15 amino acids. Here the CDR3 reads CASSPQGADTGELFF. The CDR3 DNA follows: TGCGCCAGCAGCCCACAGGGGGCTGACACCGGGGAGCTGTTTTTT.

The chain combines TRBV24-1 with TRBJ2-1, with 10 positions matching TRBD2. The CDR3 length is 16 residues. With V trimmed by 4 bases and J by 4 bases, 6 bases remained unmatched. Germline V gives CDR1 KGHDR, CDR2 SFDVKD. CDR3 bases: TGTGCCACCAGTGACTCCCTAGCGGGAGCTTACAATGAGCAGTTCTTC. Translating it yields CATSDSLAGAYNEQFF.

This clone came up many times. This CDR3 reads CASSGGQLTVQETQYF. CDR3 in DNA: TGTGCCAGCAGTGGGGGACAACTTACTGTCCAAGAGACCCAGTACTTC. V gene TRBV2 combines with J gene TRBJ2-5; the D gene is possibly TRBD1 (6 bases). Germline V lookup: CDR1 SNHLY, CDR2 FYNNEI. This CDR3 contains 16 residues. V lost 4 bases to trimming and J lost 1 base, with 16 bases between them.

The chain uses TRBV7-9 and TRBJ1-4; 9 nucleotides agree with TRBD1. Germline V lookup: CDR1 SEHNR, CDR2 FQNEAQ (reference sequence). Germline trimming cut 6 bases from V and 0 bases from J; bases unmatched to any gene: 8. The CDR3 loop spans 17 amino acids. The CDR3 sequence is CASRRTGDSATNEKLFF. DNA for the CDR3: TGTGCCAGCAGACGGACAGGGGACTCTGCAACTAATGAAAAACTGTTTTTT.

V is TRBV5-1 and J is TRBJ1-1; D is unclear. Trimming stripped 2 bases from V and 4 bases from J, with 12 bases between. The CDR3 sequence is 14 residues long. The V gene's germline CDR1 is SGHRS and CDR2 YFSETQ. CDR3 in amino acids: CASSFRMEGTEAFF. The CDR3 region has the DNA TGCGCCAGCAGCTTTAGGATGGAGGGCACTGAAGCTTTCTTT.